This is a list of T cell receptor beta chains from one sample in a study of T cell responses to AZD1222 COVID-19 vaccine. Sequenced by immunoSEQ multiplex PCR; TCRdb stores in-frame clones only, minus some. The sample includes roughly 150,000 clones, 90% of them seen just once. Specimen: peripheral blood, collected on day 0 of AZD1222 vaccination. The receptors derive from an adult in good health. Both conserved end residues are part of each CDR3. The D gene is left open where the match is weak. Size is stated for part of the rows, as once, few or many counts, or as a class when the clone is expanded.

v_gene	abundance	j_gene	d_gene	CDR3nt	CDR3aa
TRBV18	.	TRBJ1-4	TRBD1	TGTGCCAGCTCACCCGGGACAGGGGGCGCCTGGGATGAAAAACTGTTTTTT	CASSPGTGGAWDEKLFF
TRBV6-5	.	TRBJ2-1	TRBD2	TGTGCCAGCAGTTATCGGGAGGGGCTCTACAATGAGCAGTTCTTC	CASSYREGLYNEQFF
TRBV28	.	TRBJ2-2	.	TGTGCCAGCAGTTCTGTGACAGGGAACACCGGGGAGCTGTTTTTT	CASSSVTGNTGELFF
TRBV29-1	.	TRBJ1-1	.	TGCAGCGCTAAGACGAACACTGAAGCTTTCTTT	CSAKTNTEAFF
TRBV5-6	.	TRBJ2-5	.	TGTGCCAGCAGCTTGGGTATGGTAAGGGAGACCCAGTACTTC	CASSLGMVRETQYF
TRBV24-1	.	TRBJ2-5	.	TGTGCCACCAGTGATTTTCGTCCGGGGGCCGGGGAAGAGACCCAGTACTTC	CATSDFRPGAGEETQYF
TRBV20-1	.	TRBJ2-1	.	TGCAGTGCTAGGCCCGCTTGGGGGCAGTTCTTC	CSARPAWGQFF
TRBV21-1	.	TRBJ2-1	.	TGTGCCAGCAGCAATATCCCTGCTTTAGGGGGATTAGGGAATGAGCAGTTCTTC	CASSNIPALGGLGNEQFF
TRBV28	.	TRBJ1-2	.	TGTGCCAGCAGTTTTTTACAGGACCGAACCGCAAACTATGGCTACACCTTC	CASSFLQDRTANYGYTF
TRBV20-1	.	TRBJ1-3	.	TGCAGTGCTAGTACCTCTGGACGGAACTCTGGAAACACCATATATTTT	CSASTSGRNSGNTIYF
TRBV18	.	TRBJ1-1	.	TGTGCCAGCTCACCACCGTCGCGGCTAAACACTGAAGCTTTCTTT	CASSPPSRLNTEAFF
TRBV24-1	.	TRBJ2-7	.	TGTGCCACCAGTGGGAGCCCCGGACGCGAGCAGTACTTC	CATSGSPGREQYF
TRBV9	.	TRBJ2-1	TRBD2	TGTGCCAGCAGCGTAGCCCAACTTACACGACTAGCTCCATACAATGAGCAGTTCTTC	CASSVAQLTRLAPYNEQFF
TRBV6-5	.	TRBJ1-1	TRBD1	TGTGCCAGCAGTATAACAGGGGGAGGGACTGAAGCTTTCTTT	CASSITGGGTEAFF
TRBV28	.	TRBJ2-5	TRBD1	TGTGCCAGCAGTTTACCTCGGACAGGCGGAGGAGAGACCCAGTACTTC	CASSLPRTGGGETQYF
TRBV28	.	TRBJ2-1	TRBD1	TGTGCCAGCAGTTTAGTGCGGGACAGGGTTGTCTTC	CASSLVRDRVVF
TRBV18	.	TRBJ1-5	TRBD1	TGTGCCAGCTCACCCCTCACCAGAGGACAGGGCAATCAGCCCCAGCATTTT	CASSPLTRGQGNQPQHF
TRBV9	.	TRBJ1-2	.	TGTGCCAGCAGCCTCGAGGGAGCTAACTATGGCTACACCTTC	CASSLEGANYGYTF
TRBV19	.	TRBJ1-2	TRBD1	TGTGCCAGCCACTGGGACAGACAATATGGCTACACCTTC	CASHWDRQYGYTF
TRBV5-1	once	TRBJ2-7	.	TGCGCCAGCAGCTCCAGACAGGAGGTCTCCTACGAGCAGTACTTC	CASSSRQEVSYEQYF
TRBV6-6	.	TRBJ1-4	.	TGTGCCAGCAGTCGGGATGCGGCTCCCAATGAAAAACTGTTTTTT	CASSRDAAPNEKLFF
TRBV6-1	.	TRBJ2-3	.	TGTGCCAGCAGTGAAAGGACAAGTGGGGGAGTAGAAGATACGCAGTATTTT	CASSERTSGGVEDTQYF
TRBV29-1	once	TRBJ1-1	.	TGCAGCGTTGCCTTTATGAACACTGAAGCTTTCTTT	CSVAFMNTEAFF
TRBV9	.	TRBJ2-3	.	TGTGCCAGCAGTTGGGGGGCGGAGAGCACAGATACGCAGTATTTT	CASSWGAESTDTQYF
TRBV19	.	TRBJ1-1	.	TGTGCCAGTAACCTCGGGTCGAACATGAACACTGAAGCTTTCTTT	CASNLGSNMNTEAFF
TRBV9	.	TRBJ1-1	.	TGTGCCAGCAGCCGCCTGGTGGGGAACACTGAAGCTTTCTTT	CASSRLVGNTEAFF
TRBV9	.	TRBJ2-2	TRBD1	TGTGCCAGCAGCGGCGGGACAGGGATCCCCGGGGAGCTGTTTTTT	CASSGGTGIPGELFF
TRBV19	.	TRBJ2-1	.	TGTGCCAGTACCCTGAGGGGAGGTTTAAAAAACAATGAGCAGTTCTTC	CASTLRGGLKNNEQFF
TRBV10-3	.	TRBJ2-1	TRBD2	TGTGCCATCAGTGGCGGGAGGGCCGACAATGAGCAGTTCTTC	CAISGGRADNEQFF
TRBV7-8	.	TRBJ1-5	TRBD1	TGTGCCAGCAGCTTAGCTCTAGACAGGGTTATTAATCAGCCCCAGCATTTT	CASSLALDRVINQPQHF
TRBV6-2/TRBV6-3	.	TRBJ2-5	TRBD2	TGTGCCAGCAGTTACAGCGGGGCCCAAGAGACCCAGTACTTC	CASSYSGAQETQYF
TRBV27	.	TRBJ1-2	.	TGTGCCAGCAGTTTAGGGCGGCCAGGGGAATTCGGCTACACCTTC	CASSLGRPGEFGYTF
TRBV9	.	TRBJ1-2	TRBD1	TGTGCCAGCAGCGCCCTCCGACAGGGGGCAGGGGGCTACACCTTC	CASSALRQGAGGYTF
TRBV23-1	.	TRBJ1-3	.	TGCGCCAGCAGCCCTCACGCCCGCGCTGGAAACACCATATATTTT	CASSPHARAGNTIYF
TRBV11-3	.	TRBJ2-7	.	TGTGCCAGCAGCCCCGGACAGAAAACCTACGAGCAGTACTTC	CASSPGQKTYEQYF
TRBV27	.	TRBJ1-1	TRBD1	TGTGCCAGCAGGATGACAGGGGGCTTATACACTGAAGCTTTCTTT	CASRMTGGLYTEAFF
TRBV27	.	TRBJ1-6	.	TGTGCCAGCAGTTTCTTCGGATCACCCCTCCACTTT	CASSFFGSPLHF
TRBV15	once	TRBJ1-1	.	TGTGCCACCAGCAGCTGGAAGAACACTGAAGCTTTCTTT	CATSSWKNTEAFF
TRBV6-2/TRBV6-3	.	TRBJ2-1	TRBD1	TGTGCCAGCAGCCCGACAGGGGGTTCCTACAATGAGCAGTTCTTC	CASSPTGGSYNEQFF
TRBV11-3	.	TRBJ2-1	.	TGTGCCAGCAGCCCCTCAATAGGGGGTGAGCAGTTCTTC	CASSPSIGGEQFF
TRBV19	.	TRBJ1-3	.	TGTGCCAGTAGTACAACAGGATCTTCTGGAAACACCATATATTTT	CASSTTGSSGNTIYF